This TCR beta chain derives from a study of shared clonotypes between healthy human individuals. CD8 cells regarded as naive lacked CD45RO, were positively chosen for CCR7, and omitted terminally differentiated effector memory CD45RA+ cells. Only in-frame clones appear in the TCRdb table, and some are missing; sequencing was by immunoSEQ multiplex PCR. The table includes over 800,000 clones, more than 85% detected once. V lost 3 bases, J lost 0 bases, and 8 bases lay in between. The CDR3 is 13 residues long. Germline V gives CDR1 GTSNPN, CDR2 SVGIG (reference sequence). The chain couples TRBV30 to TRBJ1-1; D not resolved. The sample comprised naive CD8+ T cells sorted from blood. The sequence was collected from a man younger than 40 in good health. The CDR3 loop is CAWSSTVNTEAFF. The CDR3 bases are TGTGCCTGGAGCTCTACAGTGAACACTGAAGCTTTCTTT. The whole variable domain, filled in from reference TRBV30 and TRBJ1-1, reads SQTIHQWPATLVQPVGSPLSLECTVEGTSNPNLYWYRQAAGRGLQLLFYSVGIGQISSEVPQNLSASRPQDRQFILSSKKLLLSDSGFYLCAWSSTVNTEAFFGQGTRLTVV.